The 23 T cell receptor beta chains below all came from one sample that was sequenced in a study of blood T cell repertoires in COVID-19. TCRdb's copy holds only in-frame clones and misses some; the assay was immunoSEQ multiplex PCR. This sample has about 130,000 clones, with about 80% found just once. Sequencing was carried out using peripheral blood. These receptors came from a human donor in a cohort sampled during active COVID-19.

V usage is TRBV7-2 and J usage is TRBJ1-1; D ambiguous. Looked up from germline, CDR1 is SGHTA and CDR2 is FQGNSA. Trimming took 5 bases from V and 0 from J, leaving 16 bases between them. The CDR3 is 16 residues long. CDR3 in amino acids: CASSAGLRLMNTEAFF. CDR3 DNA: TGTGCCAGCAGCGCTGGGCTCAGGTTAATGAACACTGAAGCTTTCTTT.

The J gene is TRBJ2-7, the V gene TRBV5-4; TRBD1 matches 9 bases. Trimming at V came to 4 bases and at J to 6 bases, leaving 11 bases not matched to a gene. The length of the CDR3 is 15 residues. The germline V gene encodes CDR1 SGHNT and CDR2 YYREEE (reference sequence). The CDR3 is CASSIPGTGNPEQYF. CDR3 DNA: TGTGCCAGCAGCATCCCCGGGACAGGGAACCCCGAGCAGTACTTC.

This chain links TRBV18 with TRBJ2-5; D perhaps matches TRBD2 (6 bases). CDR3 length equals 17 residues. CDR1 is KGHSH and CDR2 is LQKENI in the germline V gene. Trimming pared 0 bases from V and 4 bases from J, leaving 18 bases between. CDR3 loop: CASSPPRSGVNGETQYF. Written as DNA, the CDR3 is TGTGCCAGCTCACCACCGCGTTCGGGAGTCAATGGAGAGACCCAGTACTTC.

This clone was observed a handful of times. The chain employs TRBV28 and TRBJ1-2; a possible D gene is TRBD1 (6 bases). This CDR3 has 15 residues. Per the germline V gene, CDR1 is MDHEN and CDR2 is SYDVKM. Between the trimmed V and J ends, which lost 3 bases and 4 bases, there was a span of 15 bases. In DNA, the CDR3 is TGTGCCAGCAGTTTTTCGGACAGCGTTGGCTATGGCTACACCTTC. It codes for CASSFSDSVGYGYTF.

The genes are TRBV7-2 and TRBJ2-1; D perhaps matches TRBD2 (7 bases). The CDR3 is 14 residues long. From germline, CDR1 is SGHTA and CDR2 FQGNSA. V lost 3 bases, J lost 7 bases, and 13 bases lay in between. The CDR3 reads CASSLGGLINEQFF. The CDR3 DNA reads TGTGCCAGCAGCTTGGGGGGGCTAATAAATGAGCAGTTCTTC.

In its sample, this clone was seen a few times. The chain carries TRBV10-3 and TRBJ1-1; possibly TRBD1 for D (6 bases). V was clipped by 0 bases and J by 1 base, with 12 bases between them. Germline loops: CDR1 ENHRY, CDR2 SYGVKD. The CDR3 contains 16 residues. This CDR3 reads CAISESMAGENTEAFF. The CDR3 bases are TGTGCCATCAGTGAGTCTATGGCAGGGGAGAACACTGAAGCTTTCTTT.

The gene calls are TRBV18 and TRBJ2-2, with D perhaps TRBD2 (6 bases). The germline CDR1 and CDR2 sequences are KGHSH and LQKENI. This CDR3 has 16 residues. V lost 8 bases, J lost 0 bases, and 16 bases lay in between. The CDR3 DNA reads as TGTGCCAGCCAACCTAAGGCGGGATCGAACACCGGGGAGCTGTTTTTT. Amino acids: CASQPKAGSNTGELFF.

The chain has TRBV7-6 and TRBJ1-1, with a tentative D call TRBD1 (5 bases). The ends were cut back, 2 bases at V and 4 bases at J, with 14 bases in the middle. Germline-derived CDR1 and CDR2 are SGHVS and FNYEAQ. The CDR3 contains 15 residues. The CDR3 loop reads CASSLFGGESTEAFF. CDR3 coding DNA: TGTGCCAGCAGCTTATTTGGGGGGGAGAGCACTGAAGCTTTCTTT.

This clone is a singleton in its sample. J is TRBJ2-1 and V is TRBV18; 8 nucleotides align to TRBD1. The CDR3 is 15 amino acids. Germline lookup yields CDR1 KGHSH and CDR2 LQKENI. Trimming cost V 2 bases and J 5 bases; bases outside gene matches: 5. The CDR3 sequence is CASSPAGTGHNEQFF. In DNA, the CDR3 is TGTGCCAGCTCACCAGCCGGGACAGGTCACAATGAGCAGTTCTTC.

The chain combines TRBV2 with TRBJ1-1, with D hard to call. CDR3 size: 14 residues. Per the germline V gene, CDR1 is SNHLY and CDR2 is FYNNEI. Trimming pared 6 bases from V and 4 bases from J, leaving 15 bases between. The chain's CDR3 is CASRGGVSVTEAFF. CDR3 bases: TGTGCCAGCAGGGGCGGGGTCTCGGTCACTGAAGCTTTCTTT.

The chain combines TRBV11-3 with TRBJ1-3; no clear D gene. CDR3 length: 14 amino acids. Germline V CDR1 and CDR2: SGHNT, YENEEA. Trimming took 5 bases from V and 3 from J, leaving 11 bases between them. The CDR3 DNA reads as TGTGCCAGCAGCCAGCGGACGGGTGGAAACACCATATATTTT. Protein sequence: CASSQRTGGNTIYF. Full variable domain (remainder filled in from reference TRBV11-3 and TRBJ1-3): EAGVVQSPRYKIIEKKQPVAFWCNPISGHNTLYWYLQNLGQGPELLIRYENEEAVDDSQLPKDRFSAERLKGVDSTLKIQPAELGDSAVYLCASSQRTGGNTIYFGEGSWLTVV.

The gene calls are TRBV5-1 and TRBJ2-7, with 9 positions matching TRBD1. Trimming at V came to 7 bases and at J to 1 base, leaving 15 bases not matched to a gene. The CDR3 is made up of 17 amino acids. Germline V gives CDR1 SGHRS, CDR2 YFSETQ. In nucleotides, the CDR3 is TGCGCCAGCGCACCCCAGGGACTGACAGGGGGTTCCTACGAGCAGTACTTC. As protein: CASAPQGLTGGSYEQYF.

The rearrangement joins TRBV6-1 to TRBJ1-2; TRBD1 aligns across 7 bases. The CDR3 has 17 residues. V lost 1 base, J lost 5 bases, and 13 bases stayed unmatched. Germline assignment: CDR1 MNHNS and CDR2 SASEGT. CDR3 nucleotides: TGTGCCAGCAGTGAAGGCCCCCCAGGGACAGCGTCTTATGGCTACACCTTC. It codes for CASSEGPPGTASYGYTF.

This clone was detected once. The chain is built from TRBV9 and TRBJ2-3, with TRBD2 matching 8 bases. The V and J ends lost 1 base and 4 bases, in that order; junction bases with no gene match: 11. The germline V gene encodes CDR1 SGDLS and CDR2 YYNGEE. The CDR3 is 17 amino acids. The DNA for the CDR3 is TGTGCCAGCAGCGTAACGGGTGGGGGACTAGGCGCAGATACGCAGTATTTT. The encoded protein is CASSVTGGGLGADTQYF.

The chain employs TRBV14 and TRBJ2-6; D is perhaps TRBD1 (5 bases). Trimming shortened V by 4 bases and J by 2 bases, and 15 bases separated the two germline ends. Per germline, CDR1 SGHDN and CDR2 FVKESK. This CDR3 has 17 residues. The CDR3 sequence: CASSPSLGVAGANVLTF. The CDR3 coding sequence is TGTGCCAGCAGCCCCTCCCTAGGGGTTGCTGGGGCCAACGTCCTGACTTTC.

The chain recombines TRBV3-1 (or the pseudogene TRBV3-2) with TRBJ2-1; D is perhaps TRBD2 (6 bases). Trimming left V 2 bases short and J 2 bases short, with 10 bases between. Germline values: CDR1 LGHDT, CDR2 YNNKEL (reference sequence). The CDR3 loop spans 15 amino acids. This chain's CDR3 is CASSQTSTPYNEQFF. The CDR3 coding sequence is TGTGCCAGCAGCCAAACTAGCACCCCCTACAATGAGCAGTTCTTC.

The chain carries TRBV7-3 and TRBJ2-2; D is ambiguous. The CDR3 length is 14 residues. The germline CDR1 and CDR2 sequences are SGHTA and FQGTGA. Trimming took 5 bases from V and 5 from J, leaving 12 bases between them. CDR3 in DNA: TGTGCCAGCAGCCCGCGCCCCGGTACCGGGGAGCTGTTTTTT. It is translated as CASSPRPGTGELFF.

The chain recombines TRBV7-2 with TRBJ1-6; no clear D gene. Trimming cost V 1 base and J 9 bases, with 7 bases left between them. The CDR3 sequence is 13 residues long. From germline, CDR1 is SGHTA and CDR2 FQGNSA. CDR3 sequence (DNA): TGTGCCAGCAGCTTAGAGCGGCGTTCACCCCTCCACTTT. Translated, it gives CASSLERRSPLHF.

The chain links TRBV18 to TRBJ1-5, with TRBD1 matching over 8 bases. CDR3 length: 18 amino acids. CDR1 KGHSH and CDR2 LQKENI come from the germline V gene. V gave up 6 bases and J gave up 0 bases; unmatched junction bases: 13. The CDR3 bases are TGTGCCAGCTCGCCGGACAGGGAGGCGACTTATAGCAATCAGCCCCAGCATTTT. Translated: CASSPDREATYSNQPQHF. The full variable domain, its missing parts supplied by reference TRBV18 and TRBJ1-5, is NAGVMQNPRHLVRRRGQEARLRCSPMKGHSHVYWYRQLPEEGLKFMVYLQKENIIDESGMPKERFSAEFPKEGPSILRIQQVVRGDSAAYFCASSPDREATYSNQPQHFGDGTRLSIL.

The CDR3 DNA follows: TGTGCCACCAGTGATTTAGAGGATGCCCCTGAGCAGTTCTTC. Encoded protein: CATSDLEDAPEQFF. V gene TRBV24-1 combines with J gene TRBJ2-1; no clear D. In germline, CDR1 is KGHDR, CDR2 SFDVKD. Trimming removed 1 base at V and 9 bases at J, with 12 bases between. This CDR3 spans 14 amino acids.

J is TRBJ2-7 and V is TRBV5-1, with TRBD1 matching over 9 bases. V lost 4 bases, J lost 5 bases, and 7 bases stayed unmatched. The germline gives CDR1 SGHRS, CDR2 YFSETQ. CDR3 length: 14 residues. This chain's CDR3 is CASSPGQGRDEQYF. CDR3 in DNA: TGCGCCAGCAGCCCGGGACAGGGTAGGGACGAGCAGTACTTC.

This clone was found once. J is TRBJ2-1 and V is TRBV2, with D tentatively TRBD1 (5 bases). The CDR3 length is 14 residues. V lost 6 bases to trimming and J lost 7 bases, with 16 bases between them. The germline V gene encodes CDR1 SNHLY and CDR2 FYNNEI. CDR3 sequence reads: CASSLRMTDNEQFF. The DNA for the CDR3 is TGTGCCAGCAGCCTCCGAATGACAGATAATGAGCAGTTCTTC. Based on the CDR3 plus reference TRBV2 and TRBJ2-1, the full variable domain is EPEVTQTPSHQVTQMGQEVILRCVPISNHLYFYWYRQILGQKVEFLVSFYNNEISEKSEIFDDQFSVERPDGSNFTLKIRSTKLEDSAMYFCASSLRMTDNEQFFGPGTRLTVL.

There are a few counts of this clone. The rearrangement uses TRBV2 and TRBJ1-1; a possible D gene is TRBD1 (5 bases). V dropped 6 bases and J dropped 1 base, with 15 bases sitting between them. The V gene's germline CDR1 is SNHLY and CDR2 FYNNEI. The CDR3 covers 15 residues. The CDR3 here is CASRAAWGGNTEAFF. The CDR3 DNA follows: TGTGCCAGCAGGGCCGCCTGGGGCGGGAACACTGAAGCTTTCTTT.